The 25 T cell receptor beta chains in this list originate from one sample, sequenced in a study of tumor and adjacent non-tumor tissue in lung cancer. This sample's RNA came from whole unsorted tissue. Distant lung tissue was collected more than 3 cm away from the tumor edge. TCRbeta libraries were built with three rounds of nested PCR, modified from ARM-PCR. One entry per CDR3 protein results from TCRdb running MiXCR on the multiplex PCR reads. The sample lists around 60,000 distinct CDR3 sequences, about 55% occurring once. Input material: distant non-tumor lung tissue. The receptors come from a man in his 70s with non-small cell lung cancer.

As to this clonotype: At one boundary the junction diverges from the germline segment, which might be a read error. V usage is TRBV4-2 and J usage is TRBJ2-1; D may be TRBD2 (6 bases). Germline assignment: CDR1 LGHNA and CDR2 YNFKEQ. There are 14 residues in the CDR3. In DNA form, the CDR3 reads TGCGCCAGCAACCGAGACTTAGGCGAGGGAGGTCAGTTCTTC. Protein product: CASNRDLGEGGQFF.

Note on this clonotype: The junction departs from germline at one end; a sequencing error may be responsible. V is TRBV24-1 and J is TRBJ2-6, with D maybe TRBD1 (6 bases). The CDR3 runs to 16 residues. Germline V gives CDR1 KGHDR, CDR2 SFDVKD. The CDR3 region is CATSRQEPSGANVLIF. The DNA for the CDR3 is TGTGCCACCAGTAGACAGGAACCCTCTGGGGCCAACGTCCTGATTTTC.

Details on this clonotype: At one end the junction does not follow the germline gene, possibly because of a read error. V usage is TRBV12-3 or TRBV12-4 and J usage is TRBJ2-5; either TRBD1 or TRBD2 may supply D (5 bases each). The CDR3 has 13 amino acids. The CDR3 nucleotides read TGTGCCAGCAGCCTATGGGACGGAGAGATCCAGTACTTC. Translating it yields CASSLWDGEIQYF.

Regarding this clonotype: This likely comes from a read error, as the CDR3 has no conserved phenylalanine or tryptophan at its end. In DNA form, the CDR3 reads TGCGCCGGCAGCAAAGGGGAGACCCAGTACTCC. It yields the protein CAGSKGETQYS. V and J are TRBV4-1 and TRBJ2-5; D is unclear. The germline CDR1 and CDR2 sequences are MGHRA and YSYEKL. CDR3 size: 11 residues.

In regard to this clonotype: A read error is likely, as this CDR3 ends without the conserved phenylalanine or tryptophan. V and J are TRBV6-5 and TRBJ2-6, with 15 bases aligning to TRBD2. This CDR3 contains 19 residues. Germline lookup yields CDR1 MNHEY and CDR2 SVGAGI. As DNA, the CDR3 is TGTGCCAGCAGTTACTCTGGACTAGCGGGAGGGCCTGGGGCCAACCTCCTGACTCTC. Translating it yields CASSYSGLAGGPGANLLTL.

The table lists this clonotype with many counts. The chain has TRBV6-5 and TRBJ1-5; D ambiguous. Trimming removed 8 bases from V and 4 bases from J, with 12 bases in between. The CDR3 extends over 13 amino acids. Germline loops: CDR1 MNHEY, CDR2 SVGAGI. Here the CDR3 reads CASGYRDNQPQHF. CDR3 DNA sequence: TGTGCCAGCGGATACAGAGATAATCAGCCCCAGCATTTT.

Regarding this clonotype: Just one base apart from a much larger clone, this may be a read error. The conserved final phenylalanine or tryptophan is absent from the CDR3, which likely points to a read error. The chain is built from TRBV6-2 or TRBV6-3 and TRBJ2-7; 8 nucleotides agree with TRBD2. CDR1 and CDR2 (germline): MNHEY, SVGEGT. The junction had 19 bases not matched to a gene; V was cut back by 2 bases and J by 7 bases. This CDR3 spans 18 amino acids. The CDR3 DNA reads TGTGCCAGCAGTTACCCGCCCCCCCCGACTAGCGCCTTCGGAGAGCAGTACATC. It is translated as CASSYPPPPTSAFGEQYI.

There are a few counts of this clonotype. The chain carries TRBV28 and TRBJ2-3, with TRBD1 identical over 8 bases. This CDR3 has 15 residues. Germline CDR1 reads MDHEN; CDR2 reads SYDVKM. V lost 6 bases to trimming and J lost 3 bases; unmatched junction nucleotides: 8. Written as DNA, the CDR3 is TGTGCCAGCAGCCTTGGACAGGGTAGTACAGATACGCAGTATTTT. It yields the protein CASSLGQGSTDTQYF.

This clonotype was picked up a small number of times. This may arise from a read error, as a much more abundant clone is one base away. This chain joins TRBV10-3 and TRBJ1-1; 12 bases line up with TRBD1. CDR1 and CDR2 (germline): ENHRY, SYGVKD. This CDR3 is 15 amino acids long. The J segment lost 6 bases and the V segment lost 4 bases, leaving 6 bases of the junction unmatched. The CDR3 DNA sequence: TGTGCCATCAGTGGGGGACAGGGGGCTAGGGCTGAAGCTTTCTTT. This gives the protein CAISGGQGARAEAFF.

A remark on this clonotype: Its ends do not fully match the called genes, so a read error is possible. The CDR3 DNA reads TGTGTCAGCAGTCGTGACCCTGCCTACGAGCAGTACTTC. It translates to CVSSRDPAYEQYF. The rearrangement links TRBV6-5 to TRBJ2-7; D unclear. Looked up from germline, CDR1 is MNHEY and CDR2 is SVGAGI. The CDR3 is 13 residues long.

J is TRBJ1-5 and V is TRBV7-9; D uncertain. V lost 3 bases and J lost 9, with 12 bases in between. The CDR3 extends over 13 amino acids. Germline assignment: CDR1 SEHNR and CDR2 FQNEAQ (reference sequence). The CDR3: CASSLNSVWPQHF. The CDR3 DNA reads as TGTGCCAGCAGCTTGAATTCTGTGTGGCCCCAGCATTTT.

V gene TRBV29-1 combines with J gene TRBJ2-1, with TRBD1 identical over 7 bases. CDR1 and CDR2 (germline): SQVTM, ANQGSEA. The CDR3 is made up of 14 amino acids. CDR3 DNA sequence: TGCAGTGTAAGGGGACAGTGGCCCCTCAATGAGCAGTTCTTC. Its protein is CSVRGQWPLNEQFF.

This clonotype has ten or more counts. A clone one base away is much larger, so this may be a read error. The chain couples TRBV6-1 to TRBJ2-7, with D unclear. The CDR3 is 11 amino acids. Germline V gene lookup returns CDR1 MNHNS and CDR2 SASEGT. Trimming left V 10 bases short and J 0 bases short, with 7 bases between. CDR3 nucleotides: TGTGCCACCCGGAGCTCCTACGAGCAGTACTTC. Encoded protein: CATRSSYEQYF.

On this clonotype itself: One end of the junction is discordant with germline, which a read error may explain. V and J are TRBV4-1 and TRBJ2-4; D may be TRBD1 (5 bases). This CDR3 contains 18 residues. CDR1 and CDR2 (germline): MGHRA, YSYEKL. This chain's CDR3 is CASSQDGHRIEVKNIQYF. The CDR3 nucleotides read TGCGCCAGCAGCCAAGATGGTCACAGGATAGAAGTCAAAAACATTCAATACTTC.

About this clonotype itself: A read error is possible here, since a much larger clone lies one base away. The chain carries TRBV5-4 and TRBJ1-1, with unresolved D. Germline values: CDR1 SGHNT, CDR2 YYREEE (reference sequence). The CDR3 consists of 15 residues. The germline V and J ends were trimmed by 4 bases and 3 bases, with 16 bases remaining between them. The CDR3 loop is CASSPIEVRDTEAFF. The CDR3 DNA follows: TGTGCCAGCAGCCCCATAGAGGTGAGAGACACTGAAGCTTTCTTT.

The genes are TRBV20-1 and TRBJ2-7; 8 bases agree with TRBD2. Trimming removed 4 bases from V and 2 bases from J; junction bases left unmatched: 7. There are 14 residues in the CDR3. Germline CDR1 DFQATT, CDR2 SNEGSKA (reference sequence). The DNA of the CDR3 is TGCAGTGCTACCTCCGGGACTAGTACCTACGAGCAGTACTTC. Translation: CSATSGTSTYEQYF.

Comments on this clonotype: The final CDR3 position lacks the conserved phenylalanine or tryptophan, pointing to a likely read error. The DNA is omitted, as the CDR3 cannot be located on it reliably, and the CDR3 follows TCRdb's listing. CDR3 amino acids: CASSLNAGQDKNIQYS. The chain combines TRBV11-3 with TRBJ2-4. From its first to its last residue, the CDR3 has 16 amino acids. Germline lookup yields CDR1 SGHNT and CDR2 YENEEA.

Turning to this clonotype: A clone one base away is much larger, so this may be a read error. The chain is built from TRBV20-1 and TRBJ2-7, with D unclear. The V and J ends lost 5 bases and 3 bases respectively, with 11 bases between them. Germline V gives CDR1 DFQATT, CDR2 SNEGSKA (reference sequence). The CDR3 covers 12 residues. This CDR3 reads CSASLGIYEQYF. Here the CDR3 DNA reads TGCAGTGCTTCCCTAGGTATCTACGAGCAGTACTTC.

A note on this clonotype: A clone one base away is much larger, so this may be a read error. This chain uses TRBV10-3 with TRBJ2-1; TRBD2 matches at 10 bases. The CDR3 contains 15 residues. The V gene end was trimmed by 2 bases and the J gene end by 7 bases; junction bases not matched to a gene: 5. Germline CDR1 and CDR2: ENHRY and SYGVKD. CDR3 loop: CAISETPSGSNEQFF. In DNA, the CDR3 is TGTGCCATCAGTGAGACGCCTAGCGGGAGTAATGAGCAGTTCTTC.

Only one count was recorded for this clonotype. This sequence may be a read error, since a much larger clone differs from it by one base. The DNA of the CDR3 is TGTGCCATCAGTCCCCCGGGCTACAATGGGCAGTTCTTC. Translating gives CAISPPGYNGQFF. The chain links TRBV10-3 to TRBJ2-1; no firm D call. This CDR3 is built from 13 residues. Germline V gene data show CDR1 as ENHRY and CDR2 as SYGVKD.

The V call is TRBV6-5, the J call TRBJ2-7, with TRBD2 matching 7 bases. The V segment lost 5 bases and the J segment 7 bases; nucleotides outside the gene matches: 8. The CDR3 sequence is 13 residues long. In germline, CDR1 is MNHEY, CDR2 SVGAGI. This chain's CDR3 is CASSTSLGGEQYF. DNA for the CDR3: TGTGCCAGCAGTACGAGTCTCGGGGGGGAGCAGTACTTC.

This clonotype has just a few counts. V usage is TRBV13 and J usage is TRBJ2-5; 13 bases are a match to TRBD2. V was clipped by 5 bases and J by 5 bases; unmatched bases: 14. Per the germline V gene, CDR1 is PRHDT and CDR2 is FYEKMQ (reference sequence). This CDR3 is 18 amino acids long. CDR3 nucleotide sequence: TGTGCCAGCAGCACCCGGACTAGCGGGAGCGGGCGGCTGGAGACCCAGTACTTC. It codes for CASSTRTSGSGRLETQYF.

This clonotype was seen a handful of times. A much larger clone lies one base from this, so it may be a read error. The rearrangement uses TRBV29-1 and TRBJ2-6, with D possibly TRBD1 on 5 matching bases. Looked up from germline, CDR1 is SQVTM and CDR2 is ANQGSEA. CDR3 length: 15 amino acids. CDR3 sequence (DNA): TGCAGCGTTGGAAGACAGAGCTCTGGGGCCAACGTCCTGGCTTTC. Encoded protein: CSVGRQSSGANVLAF.

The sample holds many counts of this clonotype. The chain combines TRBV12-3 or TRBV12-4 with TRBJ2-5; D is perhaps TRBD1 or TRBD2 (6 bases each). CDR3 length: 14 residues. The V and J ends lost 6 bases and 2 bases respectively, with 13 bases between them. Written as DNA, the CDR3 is TGTGCCAGCAGAGGCGGGACATTTCAAGAGACCCAGTACTTC. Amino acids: CASRGGTFQETQYF.

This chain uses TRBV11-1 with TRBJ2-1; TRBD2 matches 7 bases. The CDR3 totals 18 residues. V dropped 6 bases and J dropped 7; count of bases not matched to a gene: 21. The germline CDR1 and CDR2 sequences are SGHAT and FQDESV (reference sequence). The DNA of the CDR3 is TGTGCCAGCAGTACTAGGCAGTTAGCTGGCGGGAGAAAGAATGAGCAGTTCTTC. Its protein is CASSTRQLAGGRKNEQFF.